These T cell receptor beta chains were read from a single sample in a study of blood T cell repertoires in COVID-19. Sequencing was performed with immunoSEQ multiplex PCR; in TCRdb, only in-frame clones are kept and a portion is missing. The sample carries some 270,000 clones, roughly 89% recorded once. Material for sequencing was peripheral blood. The receptors come from a woman aged 60-75 years with COVID-19, enrolled during active disease. Both conserved end residues are part of each CDR3. A D gene is named only where the DNA matches it firmly.

V,D,J,CDR3,DNA
TRBV6-5,TRBD1,TRBJ2-7,CASRPGTAYEQYF,TGTGCCAGCAGACCCGGGACAGCCTACGAGCAGTACTTC
TRBV18,TRBD1,TRBJ1-6,CASSLRTGPYNSPLHF,TGTGCCAGCTCACTAAGGACAGGCCCTTATAATTCACCCCTCCACTTT
TRBV18,TRBD1,TRBJ2-2,CASSPTILGQGAGTGELFF,TGTGCCAGCTCACCAACGATCCTAGGACAGGGGGCAGGCACCGGGGAGCTGTTTTTT
TRBV6-4,TRBD1,TRBJ1-1,CASSDSGPSRDRGKRNTEAFF,TGTGCCAGCAGTGACTCGGGGCCCAGTCGGGACAGGGGAAAACGGAACACTGAAGCTTTCTTT
TRBV5-6,TRBD1,TRBJ1-2,CASSLGGQGTYGYTF,TGTGCCAGCAGCTTGGGAGGACAGGGGACCTATGGCTACACCTTC
TRBV6-6,-,TRBJ1-4,CASRPPGSNEKLFF,TGTGCCAGCAGACCCCCAGGGTCTAATGAAAAACTGTTTTTT
TRBV7-2,-,TRBJ1-2,CASTNRQVYGYTF,TGTGCCAGCACCAATAGGCAGGTCTATGGCTACACCTTC
TRBV7-9,-,TRBJ1-1,CASRSGIANTEAFF,TGTGCCAGCAGATCAGGGATAGCGAACACTGAAGCTTTCTTT
TRBV7-8,TRBD1,TRBJ1-1,CASSLVFAGQTSNTEAFF,TGTGCCAGCAGCTTAGTCTTTGCGGGACAGACTTCGAACACTGAAGCTTTCTTT
TRBV3-1/TRBV3-2,TRBD1,TRBJ1-5,CASSLQGPGIQPQHF,TGTGCCAGCAGCCTACAGGGGCCGGGAATACAGCCCCAGCATTTT